The subject of this entry is one T cell receptor (beta chain). Its antigen is unidentified. Second doses at about 4 or about 12 weeks were pooled. These data are taken from a study of T cell responses to AZD1222 COVID-19 vaccine. Whole-study results and caveats: Donors were largely white British and mainly female; clonal diversity was possibly underestimated.

Trimming stripped 4 bases from V and 9 bases from J, with 23 bases between. Germline lookup yields CDR1 KGHDR and CDR2 SFDVKD. The length of the CDR3 is 16 residues. Measured with immunoSEQ multiplex PCR; TCRdb has only the in-frame clones, and not every one. In the table there are some 140,000 clones, about 93% of which are singletons. This TCR was sampled from an adult who received the AZD1222 COVID-19 vaccine. The J gene is TRBJ1-1, the V gene TRBV24-1; D not resolved. This specimen was peripheral blood, taken 28 days after the second AZD1222 dose. CDR3 bases: TGTGCCACCAGTGACCCGTTCGATGATGGCCGTGGGAAAGCTTTCTTT. Protein: CATSDPFDDGRGKAFF.